This T cell receptor beta chain is from a study of cytotoxic CD8 clonotypes in ibrutinib-treated CLL. Background on the study: Timing of response sample collection was a median around eleven months after treatment start, with a range of 6 to 36.

Germline V gene lookup returns CDR1 SGHVS and CDR2 FNYEAQ. The CDR3 is made up of 15 amino acids. V was clipped by 5 bases and J by 2 bases, with 14 bases between them. By frequency in the sample, this clone is large (0.1 to 1%). Sequencing sought depths of 1 in 200,000 to 1 in 1 million T cells. Assay: immunoSEQ multiplex PCR; the TCRdb copy retains only in-frame clones and omits some. The sample carries 50,000 to 70,000 clones, 54% recorded once. The rearrangement uses TRBV7-6 and TRBJ2-3; tentatively, D is TRBD2 (6 bases). The material sequenced was PBMCs, taken at disease progression, from a patient treated with ibrutinib. This TCR was sampled from a human donor with chronic lymphocytic leukemia. The CDR3 region is CASSPSSDLTDTQYF. The CDR3 nucleotides read TGTGCCAGCAGCCCATCTAGCGACCTCACAGATACGCAGTATTTT.